A selection of T cell receptor beta chains follows, all from one sample in a study of OX40 agonist ivuxolimab in advanced cancers. Profiling relied on immunoSEQ multiplex PCR, and the TCRdb table lists in-frame clones only, not all of them. The sample carries under 100,000 clones, about 91% recorded once. Sequenced material: CD4+ or CD8+ T cells sorted from blood, taken in a trial of the OX40 agonist ivuxolimab. All receptors come from an adult with an advanced solid tumor such as melanoma, head and neck, liver or kidney cancer. CDR3s include the opening cysteine and the closing phenylalanine or tryptophan. The D gene is left open where the match is weak. Part of the rows lack a size; the others show once, few, many or a class for expanded clones.

d_gene: .
v_gene: TRBV7-2
abundance: .
j_gene: TRBJ2-1
CDR3nt: TGTGCCAGCAGCAGACAGCGGGCAGGTGGAGAAGGTGAGCAGTTCTTC
CDR3aa: CASSRQRAGGEGEQFF

d_gene: .
v_gene: TRBV5-1
abundance: once
j_gene: TRBJ2-1
CDR3nt: TGCGCCAGCAGCCACTACAATGAGCAGTTCTTC
CDR3aa: CASSHYNEQFF

d_gene: .
v_gene: TRBV30
abundance: .
j_gene: TRBJ2-7
CDR3nt: TGTGCCTGGAGTGTACAAAGGGGCGAGCGGTACGAGCAGTACTTC
CDR3aa: CAWSVQRGERYEQYF

d_gene: TRBD2
v_gene: TRBV6-1
abundance: .
j_gene: TRBJ2-5
CDR3nt: TGTGCCAGCAGTGCTGGCCTAGCGGGAGAAAAAGAGACCCAGTACTTC
CDR3aa: CASSAGLAGEKETQYF

d_gene: .
v_gene: TRBV4-2
abundance: .
j_gene: TRBJ1-5
CDR3nt: TGTGCCAGCAGCCTTGGAGCCGGGACTTCAAATCAGCCCCAGCATTTT
CDR3aa: CASSLGAGTSNQPQHF

d_gene: .
v_gene: TRBV18
abundance: .
j_gene: TRBJ1-5
CDR3nt: TGTGCCAGCTCACCACCGGGGAGTAGTCCCTATAGCAATCAGCCCCAGCATTTT
CDR3aa: CASSPPGSSPYSNQPQHF

d_gene: .
v_gene: TRBV7-2
abundance: .
j_gene: TRBJ1-2
CDR3nt: TGTGCCAGCAGCTTAAGCCGGCCCTATGGCTACACCTTC
CDR3aa: CASSLSRPYGYTF

d_gene: .
v_gene: TRBV7-9
abundance: .
j_gene: TRBJ1-4
CDR3nt: TGTGCCAGCAGCTTAGGCGGGACAAGGGTATGGGAAAAACTGTTTTTT
CDR3aa: CASSLGGTRVWEKLFF

d_gene: .
v_gene: TRBV28
abundance: .
j_gene: TRBJ2-7
CDR3nt: TGTGCCAGCAAACCTTCGGGCTTATCCTACGAGCAGTACTTC
CDR3aa: CASKPSGLSYEQYF

d_gene: TRBD1
v_gene: TRBV11-3
abundance: .
j_gene: TRBJ2-6
CDR3nt: TGTGCCAGCAGCCTCGGGACAGGCACTTTCAACGTCCTGACTTTC
CDR3aa: CASSLGTGTFNVLTF

d_gene: .
v_gene: TRBV6-5
abundance: .
j_gene: TRBJ2-5
CDR3nt: TGTGCCAGCAGTTACTCGGGGGGGACCCAGTACTTC
CDR3aa: CASSYSGGTQYF

d_gene: .
v_gene: TRBV19
abundance: .
j_gene: TRBJ1-4
CDR3nt: TGTGCCAGTAGTATAGCTGAAAAACTGTTTTTT
CDR3aa: CASSIAEKLFF

d_gene: .
v_gene: TRBV7-2
abundance: .
j_gene: TRBJ2-3
CDR3nt: TGTGCCAGCAGCTTAGGGACTGTTGGAGATACGCAGTATTTT
CDR3aa: CASSLGTVGDTQYF

d_gene: .
v_gene: TRBV4-1
abundance: .
j_gene: TRBJ2-1
CDR3nt: TGCGCCAGCAGCCAAGGCGGCAGGGGTAGGGGTGAGCAGTTCTTC
CDR3aa: CASSQGGRGRGEQFF

d_gene: .
v_gene: TRBV5-1
abundance: once
j_gene: TRBJ2-7
CDR3nt: TGCGCCAGCAGCTCCGGGCTGGCCGAGCAGTACTTC
CDR3aa: CASSSGLAEQYF

d_gene: TRBD2
v_gene: TRBV5-1
abundance: .
j_gene: TRBJ2-3
CDR3nt: TGCGCCAGCAGCCTCGGGGGACTAGCGGGTTCCACAGATACGCAGTATTTT
CDR3aa: CASSLGGLAGSTDTQYF